This paragraph reports one T cell receptor beta chain. The time point denotes: newly diagnosed GD, antithyroid drugs for less than 3 months. TCR sequences were obtained from RNA taken from PBMCs. CDR3 regions were amplified by Arm-PCR using iRepertoire HTBI primers to build TCR beta libraries. TCRdb reanalysed the multiplex PCR reads using MiXCR and keeps one entry per CDR3 protein. This sample has roughly 440,000 distinct CDR3 sequences, with 16% found just once. This entry belongs to a study of regulatory T cells in long-lasting Graves disease. The CDR3 contains 13 residues. Trimming pared 10 bases from V and 0 bases from J, leaving 10 bases between. These data were also filed under a second study, of T cells in Graves' hyperthyroidism and ophthalmopathy.

The starting material was peripheral blood mononuclear cells (PBMCs), obtained at new diagnosis, from a patient treated with antithyroid drugs. This chain connects TRBV12-3 or TRBV12-4 to TRBJ1-3; no definite D call. The sequence was collected from a woman aged 18-30 years with Graves disease. CDR3 protein: CAIRSSSGNTIYF. As DNA, the CDR3 is TGTGCCATCAGATCCTCCTCTGGAAACACCATATATTTT.